The present entry profiles one TCR beta chain with its context. Its antigen is not known. Sequencing used immunoSEQ multiplex PCR; TCRdb keeps in-frame clones, though not all of them. Among about 60,000 clones, approximately 94% were seen once, and the ten largest hold approximately 17%. The source of the sample is a study of human versus mouse CDR3 diversity and MHC coevolution. In the study overall: Between about 0.6 x 10^7 and 1.6 x 10^7 valid reads came from each sample. Overall study results and limits: Humans had the largest estimated TCR beta repertoire, 1.5 million to 2 million clonotypes. On average, humans showed more CDR3 deletions and insertions than mice.

The CDR3 covers 13 residues. The V end lost 4 bases, the J end lost 5 bases, and 12 bases lay between the germline ends. The germline CDR1 and CDR2 sequences are SGHRS and YFSETQ. The chain is built from TRBV5-1 and TRBJ2-5, with D possibly TRBD2 on 5 matching bases. Source material: naive CD4+ T cells from blood. Subset described: CD45RO-negative CD62L-positive naive CD4 T cells. The receptor was isolated from a person between 60 and 69 years old in good health. The CDR3 sequence: CASSQLGSETQYF. In DNA form, the CDR3 reads TGCGCCAGCAGCCAACTAGGATCGGAGACCCAGTACTTC.